Sequencing of this TCR beta chain was carried out in a study of vaccination effects on CD4 cells after COVID-19. As to this clone: Its specificity is not known.

This CDR3 has 13 amino acids. V lost 5 bases, J lost 8 bases, and 13 bases lay in between. Per the germline V gene, CDR1 is SGDLS and CDR2 is YYNGEE. The protocol was immunoSEQ multiplex PCR, while the TCRdb copy is restricted to in-frame clones and leaves out a portion. The sample has about 39,000 clones; approximately 70% are singletons. Once cultured for approximately ten days, the cells underwent separation to obtain CD4+ T cells. Participants each got two BNT162b2 or mRNA-1273 vaccine doses. Sequenced here: CD4+ T cells from PBMCs cultured without peptide, sampled after COVID-19 vaccination. The TCR was taken from a human donor who received a COVID-19 vaccine. The chain recombines TRBV9 with TRBJ2-2; no reliable D call. CDR3 sequence (DNA): TGTGCCAGCAGTCGCACCCTCTGGGGGGAGCTGTTTTTT. Translated: CASSRTLWGELFF.